This TCR beta chain was retrieved from a study of cytomegalovirus exposure and HLA in healthy donors. In regard to this clone: Its antigen is currently unknown.

Findings of the study overall: Reportedly, HLA-A and HLA-B alleles of most subjects were accurately predicted from TCR beta. Cytomegalovirus association was assigned to approximately 180 TCR beta chains. Available immune exposure information covered CMV serostatus only.

CDR1 is GTSNPN, CDR2 SVGIG, per germline (reference sequence). The CDR3 loop spans 13 amino acids. Trimming shortened V by 3 bases and J by 5 bases, and 14 bases separated the two germline ends. The PCR made use of 60 Vbeta and 13 Jbeta primers. Under the authors' procedure: Per a later analysis, the number of unique TCR beta chains was some 75 million, of which some 9.9 million were shared. Produced via immunoSEQ multiplex PCR; TCRdb's table is partial and in-frame only. The V and J calls and clone size are taken from that table; D and trimming were inferred from the DNA. This sample carries 180,000 or so clones, approximately 78% of them seen once, and the ten largest clones take roughly 6%.

The TCR originated in a woman in her 50s in good health and CMV-seropositive. The chain is built from TRBV30 and TRBJ2-7, with a weak D call TRBD2 (7 bases). The specimen sequenced was PBMCs. CDR3 in amino acids: CAWRWGGQDEQYF. CDR3 in DNA: TGTGCCTGGAGATGGGGGGGCCAGGACGAGCAGTACTTC.